What follows describes a single T cell receptor beta chain. Reverse transcription of extracted RNA yielded cDNA, which provided the sequencing template. Some clones are missing from TCRdb's copy, which holds only in-frame ones; the method was immunoSEQ multiplex PCR. This sample has about 140,000 clones, with about 60% found just once. The data belong to a study of CD8+ T cells in alopecia areata. Germline V lookup: CDR1 SGHNT, CDR2 YYREEE (reference sequence). This CDR3 has 14 residues. V was clipped by 2 bases and J by 2 bases, with 10 bases between them. The researchers isolated CD4+ and CD8+ T cells from PBMCs by sorting.

This TCR was sampled from a human donor in good health. The specimen was CD4+ T cells sorted from blood. The chain is built from TRBV5-4 and TRBJ2-5; possibly TRBD1 for D (6 bases). This CDR3 reads CASSLGTRQETQYF. CDR3 coding DNA: TGTGCCAGCAGCTTAGGGACAAGACAAGAGACCCAGTACTTC.